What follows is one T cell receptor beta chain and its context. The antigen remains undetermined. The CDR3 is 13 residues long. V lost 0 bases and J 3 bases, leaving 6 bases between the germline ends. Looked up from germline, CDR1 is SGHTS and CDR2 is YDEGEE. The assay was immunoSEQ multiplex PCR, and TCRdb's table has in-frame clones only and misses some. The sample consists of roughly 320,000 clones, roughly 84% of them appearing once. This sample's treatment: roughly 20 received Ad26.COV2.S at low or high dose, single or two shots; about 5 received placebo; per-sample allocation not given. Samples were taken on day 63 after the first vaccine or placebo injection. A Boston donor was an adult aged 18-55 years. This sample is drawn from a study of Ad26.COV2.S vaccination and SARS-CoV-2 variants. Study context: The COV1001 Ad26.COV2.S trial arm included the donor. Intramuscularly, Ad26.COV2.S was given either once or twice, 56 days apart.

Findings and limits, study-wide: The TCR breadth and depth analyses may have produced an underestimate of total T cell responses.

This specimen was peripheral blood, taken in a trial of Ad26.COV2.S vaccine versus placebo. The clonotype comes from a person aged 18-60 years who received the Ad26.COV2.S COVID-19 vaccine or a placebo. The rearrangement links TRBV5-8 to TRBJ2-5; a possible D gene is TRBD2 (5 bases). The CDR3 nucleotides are TGTGCCAGCAGCTTGGCACTAGAAGAGACCCAGTACTTC. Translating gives CASSLALEETQYF.